This T cell receptor (beta chain) was captured in a study of T cells in Graves' hyperthyroidism and ophthalmopathy (dated by TCRdb to the late 2010s). For context, the study as a whole: Peripheral blood was collected at initial diagnosis, before any treatment. To identify TCR V-J signatures that set the groups apart, the researchers used a discovery cohort of approximately 98 patients, made up of under 50 with Graves' ophthalmopathy and about 60 with stable Graves' hyperthyroidism. Prospective prediction of ophthalmopathy was tested in an independent validation cohort of 18 to 20 hyperthyroidism patients and 15 to 17 patients who later progressed to ophthalmopathy. The 100 or so discovery patients were divided at random into training and test sets in a 7:3 ratio. In addition, the study compared T-cell repertoires in thyroid tissue and in blood from 6 or 7 Graves' hyperthyroidism patients. Following sampling, methimazole starting at 30 mg daily was given to hyperthyroidism patients, and high-dose intravenous methylprednisolone was given to ophthalmopathy patients. The paper describes TCR Vbeta CDR3 sequencing of around 130 peripheral blood samples, made up of some 40 ophthalmopathy patients, 70 to 80 hyperthyroidism patients and 17 progressor patients. Study-wide findings and limitations: Sample size was not statistically predetermined, and blinding of investigators to group allocation was not performed. A model built on a 13 V-J signature distinguished ophthalmopathy from stable hyperthyroidism, reaching 85% to 90% sensitivity and 81% to 83% specificity in cross-validation and 80%/75% in testing. In validation, progression to ophthalmopathy was predicted by the model with more than 65% sensitivity and roughly 72% specificity, a median of about 6 months before onset. Most expanded thyroid clonotypes (frequency above 0.001) were also found in blood, which suggests that blood repertoires may mirror thyroid immune responses.

TCR beta CDR3 regions were amplified from RNA transcripts. A first-round RT-PCR of the TCR CDR3 used the HTBI primer set with the Qiagen OneStep RT-PCR kit. A second multiplex PCR round built the libraries, followed by size selection and purification. Paired-end sequencing of the libraries was performed with 100 bp reads on an Illumina HiSeq2000. Turning to the authors' computational methods: SOAPnuke was used to process the raw data, with reads discarded if the reads contained adapters or uncalled bases, had a mean Phred below 15, or lacked an exact constant-primer or identifier match. COPE v1.2.5 was used to merge the high-quality paired reads, and each unique nucleotide sequence was defined as a clonotype. MiTCR v1.1 was used to align clonotypes to the IMGT TRBV, TRBD and TRBJ reference segments. The analysis was restricted to V-J combinations with a frequency above 0.0001, which together covered 99.2% of the repertoires. The TCS score was defined as the ratio of F50 (clonal expansion) to E x V (chaos), calculated using BLOSUM62-based TCRdist between CDR3 peptides within each V-J. Welch's t-statistics and random forest reduced roughly 530 V-J features to roughly 13, which were used in a naive Bayes classifier (R e1071). TCRdb reworked the public reads: Q25 trimming with fastp, MiXCR clone assembly, productive beta chains retained. Each CDR3 protein gets just one entry, which takes the most common genes and DNA from the rows behind it. For this entry, the V and J calls and clone size follow TCRdb and not the study's own pipeline. For this sample there are around 380,000 distinct CDR3 sequences; roughly 12% appear just once. Roughly 20% of the sample is taken by the ten largest.

V and J lose 1 base and 8 bases, and a span of 3 bases separates them. Per the germline V gene, LGHNT is the CDR1 and FRNRAP is the CDR2. CDR3 length: 12 amino acids, cysteine to phenylalanine. This entry keeps only the CDR3 DNA: 36 bases, framed from base 1. Hyperthyroidism patients were newly diagnosed, with disease duration under 2 months, and aged 18 to 65 years. The study excluded patients with uncontrolled infections, other autoimmune diseases, pregnancy or lactation. Diagnoses were established on the basis of clinical symptoms, serum thyroxine and TRAb, thyroid ultrasound, and orbital computed tomography. For progressor patients, blood was drawn at the first diagnosis of hyperthyroidism, before any ophthalmopathy symptoms had appeared. Ficoll-Paque density gradient centrifugation was used to isolate PBMCs from about 10 ml of fresh peripheral blood. Progressor patients were defined as those initially diagnosed with Graves' hyperthyroidism in whom ophthalmopathy developed during follow-up. Total RNA was extracted using Trizol reagent, and RNA quality was assessed on an Agilent 2100 Bioanalyzer.

This clonotype has a handful of counts. The target of this receptor is not known. No quality values exist for individual bases; no much larger clone is one base distant. The chain is made from TRBV12-5 and TRBJ1-6, with the D gene call left open. The TCR comes from a man aged 25 to 45 with Graves' hyperthyroidism that later progressed to Graves' ophthalmopathy. Sequencing was performed on blood. The CDR3 in this case is CASGLDDSPLHF. The sequence in DNA is TGTGCTAGTGGTTTGGACGATTCACCCCTCCACTTT.